Each of the 24 T cell receptor beta chains below was sequenced from the same sample in a study of blood T cell repertoires in COVID-19. TCRdb keeps only in-frame clones here, not all; method: immunoSEQ multiplex PCR. The sample carries around 460,000 clones, roughly 89% recorded once. Sequencing input: peripheral blood. The receptors come from a man aged 18 to 35 with COVID-19, enrolled during active disease.

This chain links TRBV19 with TRBJ2-2, with no clear D. Per the germline V gene, CDR1 is LNHDA and CDR2 is SQIVND (reference sequence). Trimming removed 4 bases at V and 6 bases at J, with 18 bases between. This CDR3 region has 16 residues. As DNA, the CDR3 is TGTGCCAGTAGTAACGGAGTCGGGTTATGGGCCGGGGAGCTGTTTTTT. Translating gives CASSNGVGLWAGELFF.

This clone has a handful of counts. The V gene is TRBV7-6, the J gene TRBJ2-7; TRBD1 matches 8 bases. V trimming: 0 bases; J trimming: 12 bases; junction bases outside the gene matches: 10. The CDR3 length is 14 residues. Germline V gene lookup returns CDR1 SGHVS and CDR2 FNYEAQ. The CDR3 reads CASSLASGTGPGYF. Here the CDR3 DNA reads TGTGCCAGCAGCTTAGCGAGTGGGACAGGCCCGGGGTACTTC.

This rearrangement joins TRBV18 to TRBJ2-5; 7 nucleotides match TRBD1. CDR1 and CDR2 (germline): KGHSH, LQKENI. The CDR3 covers 15 residues. V dropped 0 bases and J dropped 2; count of bases not matched to a gene: 3. CDR3 sequence reads: CASSPPLGQQETQYF. Here the CDR3 DNA reads TGTGCCAGCTCACCACCGTTGGGACAGCAAGAGACCCAGTACTTC.

The rearrangement joins TRBV29-1 to TRBJ2-2; possible D gene TRBD1, 5 bases. The length of the CDR3 is 14 residues. Trimming stripped 0 bases from V and 2 bases from J, with 7 bases between. CDR1 is SQVTM, CDR2 ANQGSEA, per germline. CDR3 nucleotides: TGCAGCGTTGAAGACAGGGTTAACACCGGGGAGCTGTTTTTT. Residues: CSVEDRVNTGELFF.

This clone has a handful of counts. The chain is built from TRBV7-2 and TRBJ2-2; the D gene is possibly TRBD2 (5 bases). Trimming removed 5 bases at V and 0 bases at J, with 10 bases between. The CDR3 loop spans 15 amino acids. CDR1 and CDR2 (germline): SGHTA, FQGNSA. The CDR3 DNA reads TGTGCCAGCAGCCGGGTCGGGGCGAACACCGGGGAGCTGTTTTTT. Residues: CASSRVGANTGELFF.

This clone appeared once. Here the CDR3 reads CASSLVAPNTEAFF. In nucleotides, the CDR3 is TGTGCCAGCAGCTTAGTGGCTCCGAACACTGAAGCTTTCTTT. This chain connects TRBV11-3 to TRBJ1-1, with D unclear. Deletions cut 1 base from V and 1 base from J, with 7 bases between. Germline loops: CDR1 SGHNT, CDR2 YENEEA. There are 14 residues in the CDR3.

V is TRBV7-2 and J is TRBJ2-3; 8 bases match TRBD2. The length of the CDR3 is 15 residues. V trimming: 5 bases; J trimming: 5 bases; junction bases outside the gene matches: 9. Germline V gene sequence: CDR1 SGHTA, CDR2 FQGNSA. The CDR3 sequence is CASSPRAGVGDTQYF. The CDR3 bases are TGTGCCAGCAGCCCGAGAGCGGGGGTGGGAGATACGCAGTATTTT.

The rearrangement links TRBV2 to TRBJ1-5; D unclear. The CDR3 extends over 15 amino acids. The germline V gene encodes CDR1 SNHLY and CDR2 FYNNEI. Trimming removed 5 bases at V and 0 bases at J, with 11 bases between. The CDR3 DNA sequence: TGTGCCAGCAGTTTACAGCTTCCTAGCAATCAGCCCCAGCATTTT. It codes for CASSLQLPSNQPQHF.

The chain is built from TRBV4-2 and TRBJ2-7; 9 bases align to TRBD2. This CDR3 has 15 amino acids. The J segment lost 1 base and the V segment lost 1 base, leaving 2 bases of the junction unmatched. In germline, CDR1 is LGHNA, CDR2 YNFKEQ. Here the CDR3 reads CASSQGGGVSYEQYF. Written as DNA, the CDR3 is TGTGCCAGCAGCCAAGGCGGGGGGGTGTCCTACGAGCAGTACTTC.

This clone was counted between two and nine times. J is TRBJ2-2 and V is TRBV7-9; 14 bases match TRBD2. Germline CDR1 and CDR2: SEHNR and FQNEAQ (reference sequence). The CDR3 spans 17 residues. Trimming took 5 bases from V and 5 from J; bases not matched to a gene: 7. CDR3 region: CASSPRGLAGETGELFF. The CDR3 DNA is TGTGCCAGCAGCCCGAGGGGACTAGCGGGAGAAACCGGGGAGCTGTTTTTT.

The V gene is TRBV29-1, the J gene TRBJ2-5; TRBD2 matches at 10 bases. The junction had 8 bases not matched to a gene; V was cut back by 5 bases and J by 5 bases. This CDR3 contains 14 residues. CDR1 SQVTM and CDR2 ANQGSEA come from the germline V gene. The CDR3, as DNA: TGCAGCGTTTCCCCTAGCGGGGGTGGTGAGACCCAGTACTTC. It encodes CSVSPSGGGETQYF.

This chain connects TRBV7-3 to TRBJ2-1; tentatively, D is TRBD2 (5 bases). CDR3 length: 14 amino acids. In germline, CDR1 is SGHTA, CDR2 FQGTGA. Trimming took 6 bases from V and 0 from J, leaving 9 bases between them. CDR3 amino acids: CASSTGSSYNEQFF. The CDR3 bases are TGTGCCAGCAGTACGGGGAGCTCCTACAATGAGCAGTTCTTC. The variable domain in full, with the rest retrieved from reference TRBV7-3 and TRBJ2-1, is GAGVSQTPSNKVTEKGKYVELRCDPISGHTALYWYRQSLGQGPEFLIYFQGTGAADDSGLPNDRFFAVRPEGSVSTLKIQRTERGDSAVYLCASSTGSSYNEQFFGPGTRLTVL.

This clone was counted only a few times. The V and J genes are TRBV29-1 and TRBJ2-7; tentatively, D is TRBD1 (5 bases). The germline V gene encodes CDR1 SQVTM and CDR2 ANQGSEA. This CDR3 contains 14 residues. V lost 8 bases and J 3 bases, leaving 20 bases between the germline ends. Here the CDR3 reads CSHRKHRQFYEQYF. The CDR3 DNA reads TGCAGCCACCGAAAACACAGACAGTTCTACGAGCAGTACTTC.

The chain joins TRBV3-1 (or the pseudogene TRBV3-2) to TRBJ2-1; 7 bases agree with TRBD2. The CDR3 runs to 16 residues. The J segment lost 0 bases and the V segment lost 2 bases, leaving 4 bases of the junction unmatched. Germline V gene data show CDR1 as LGHDT and CDR2 as YNNKEL (reference sequence). CDR3 DNA: TGTGCCAGCAGCCAAATAGCGGGTGGCTCCTACAATGAGCAGTTCTTC. Protein sequence: CASSQIAGGSYNEQFF.

The rearrangement links TRBV29-1 to TRBJ2-7; no definite D call. The CDR3 has 13 amino acids. Germline CDR1 and CDR2: SQVTM and ANQGSEA. Trimming cost V 4 bases and J 0 bases, with 10 bases left between them. CDR3 bases: TGCAGCGTTGCGGTCACGGTCTCCTACGAGCAGTACTTC. It is translated as CSVAVTVSYEQYF.

The V call is TRBV18, the J call TRBJ1-1; a weak D match, TRBD1 (5 bases). Germline CDR1 and CDR2: KGHSH and LQKENI. The CDR3 extends over 15 amino acids. Trimming removed 3 bases at V and 8 bases at J, with 19 bases between. The CDR3 protein is CASSPIGPGGGEAFF. DNA of the CDR3: TGTGCCAGCTCACCGATAGGACCGGGGGGGGGAGAAGCTTTCTTT. The whole variable domain, remainder taken from reference TRBV18 and TRBJ1-1, is NAGVMQNPRHLVRRRGQEARLRCSPMKGHSHVYWYRQLPEEGLKFMVYLQKENIIDESGMPKERFSAEFPKEGPSILRIQQVVRGDSAAYFCASSPIGPGGGEAFFGQGTRLTVV.

The rearrangement joins TRBV9 to TRBJ2-1, with D hard to call. The CDR3 length is 15 residues. V dropped 0 bases and J dropped 2 bases, with 9 bases sitting between them. CDR1 and CDR2 from the germline V gene are SGDLS and YYNGEE. This CDR3 is CASSVEAQPYNEQFF. In nucleotides, the CDR3 is TGTGCCAGCAGCGTAGAAGCTCAACCCTACAATGAGCAGTTCTTC.

The chain links TRBV5-1 to TRBJ1-1; 10 nucleotides agree with TRBD1. The CDR3 sequence is 13 residues long. CDR1 and CDR2 (germline): SGHRS, YFSETQ. The trim removed 5 bases at V and 6 bases at J, leaving 4 bases unmatched. In nucleotides, the CDR3 is TGCGCCAGCAGTTTTGACAGGGGGCCTGAAGCTTTCTTT. Amino acid sequence: CASSFDRGPEAFF.

V gene TRBV7-9 combines with J gene TRBJ1-2; 7 bases are shared with TRBD1. Germline CDR1 is SEHNR and CDR2 is FQNEAQ (reference sequence). The CDR3 runs to 13 residues. V shed 2 bases, J shed 5 bases, and the junction held 2 bases outside the gene matches. CDR3 nucleotides: TGTGCCAGCAGCTTATCACAGGGGTATGGCTACACCTTC. Amino acid sequence: CASSLSQGYGYTF.

The chain uses TRBV6-1 and TRBJ2-3, with 8 bases fitting TRBD2. V shed 2 bases, J shed 2 bases, and the junction held 9 bases outside the gene matches. From germline, CDR1 is MNHNS and CDR2 SASEGT. This CDR3 has 17 amino acids. This CDR3 is CASSEPTSGSSTDTQYF. The DNA of the CDR3 is TGTGCCAGCAGTGAACCTACTAGCGGAAGTTCCACAGATACGCAGTATTTT.

The V and J genes are TRBV5-4 and TRBJ2-1; D may be TRBD2 (6 bases). The CDR3 extends over 13 amino acids. V lost 0 bases to trimming and J lost 14 bases, with 15 bases between them. Germline CDR1 reads SGHNT; CDR2 reads YYREEE (reference sequence). CDR3 in DNA: TGTGCCAGCAGCTTGGCCGGACCGGGAGAGGAGTTCTTC. This gives the protein CASSLAGPGEEFF. The complete variable domain, with remaining parts taken from reference TRBV5-4 and TRBJ2-1, reads ETGVTQSPTHLIKTRGQQVTLRCSSQSGHNTVSWYQQALGQGPQFIFQYYREEENGRGNFPPRFSGLQFPNYSSELNVNALELDDSALYLCASSLAGPGEEFFGPGTRLTVL.

This chain links TRBV30 with TRBJ1-2; TRBD1 agrees at 9 bases. This CDR3 region has 12 residues. V trimming: 2 bases; J trimming: 8 bases; junction bases outside the gene matches: 3. Germline lookup yields CDR1 GTSNPN and CDR2 SVGIG (reference sequence). CDR3: CAWSLDRGGYTF. The DNA for the CDR3 is TGTGCCTGGAGTCTGGACAGGGGAGGCTACACCTTC.

The chain carries TRBV3-1 (or the pseudogene TRBV3-2) and TRBJ2-2; D unclear. Between the trimmed V and J ends, which lost 5 bases and 7 bases, there was a span of 14 bases. The CDR3 has 14 amino acids. The germline V gene encodes CDR1 LGHDT and CDR2 YNNKEL (reference sequence). The CDR3 reads CASSVWSTGGELFF. The CDR3 DNA reads TGTGCCAGCAGCGTCTGGTCCACGGGCGGGGAGCTGTTTTTT.

The chain employs TRBV4-1 and TRBJ2-1, with 9 bases fitting TRBD1. The germline gives CDR1 MGHRA, CDR2 YSYEKL. This CDR3 has 13 residues. The V gene end was trimmed by 5 bases and the J gene end by 7 bases; junction bases not matched to a gene: 3. In DNA form, the CDR3 reads TGCGCCAGCAGCTTCGACAGGGGGAATGAGCAGTTCTTC. Translating gives CASSFDRGNEQFF.